The present T cell receptor (beta chain) was sequenced within a study of blood T cell repertoires in COVID-19. Clones were sequenced by immunoSEQ multiplex PCR, and TCRdb holds only the in-frame ones, with some missing. The sample has tens of thousands of clones; roughly 90% are singletons. CDR3 length equals 14 residues. J was trimmed by 4 bases and V by 5 bases; bases with no gene match: 6. The germline V gene has CDR1 KGHSH and CDR2 LQKENI. The specimen was peripheral blood. This receptor was obtained from a human donor in a cohort sampled during active COVID-19. The rearrangement links TRBV18 to TRBJ2-7; 9 bases agree with TRBD1. The CDR3 loop is CASSGDRDGYEQYF. The CDR3 DNA sequence: TGTGCCAGCTCAGGGGACAGGGATGGGTACGAGCAGTACTTC.